The 18 T cell receptor beta chains below all came from one sample that was sequenced in a study of identical twins. TCRdb independently ran MiXCR on the 5' RACE reads; one entry per CDR3 protein. The table lists 310,000 or so distinct CDR3 sequences, 8% to 9.5% of them singletons. This same sample was also taken into another study, of yellow fever vaccine responses in identical twins.

Source material: CD8+ T cells sorted from blood. All receptors derive from a woman aged 18 to 35 in good health.

This sequence joins TRBV5-6 and TRBJ2-1; D is possibly TRBD1 or TRBD2 (5 bases each). The CDR3 spans 15 residues. Germline assignment: CDR1 SGHDT and CDR2 YYEEEE. V was shortened by 4 bases and J by 5 bases, with 16 bases between the two germline ends. CDR3 sequence (DNA): TGTGCCAGCAGCCAAGCGGCCAGGGCGGACAATGAGCAGTTCTTC. It yields the protein CASSQAARADNEQFF.

Many counts were recorded for this clonotype. The V call is TRBV29-1, the J call TRBJ2-7, with TRBD2 matching over 8 bases. V dropped 0 bases and J dropped 3; count of bases not matched to a gene: 7. Germline CDR1 and CDR2: SQVTM and ANQGSEA. The CDR3 loop spans 15 amino acids. The DNA for the CDR3 is TGCAGCGTTGAAGATGGGAGCGGGAGTCGCTACGAGCAGTACTTC. Residues: CSVEDGSGSRYEQYF.

The chain couples TRBV6-5 to TRBJ2-3, with 12 bases that match TRBD2. Germline CDR1 and CDR2: MNHEY and SVGAGI. The length of the CDR3 is 18 residues. V gave up 7 bases and J gave up 2 bases; unmatched junction bases: 13. This chain's CDR3 is CASISRRLAGEHTDTQYF. Written as DNA, the CDR3 is TGTGCCAGCATTAGTAGAAGACTAGCGGGAGAACACACAGATACGCAGTATTTT.

This clonotype was seen ten or more times. V gene TRBV4-1 combines with J gene TRBJ1-1; tentatively, D is TRBD1 (6 bases). CDR1 is MGHRA, CDR2 YSYEKL, per germline. Trimming left V 1 base short and J 4 bases short, with 10 bases between. This CDR3 has 14 residues. CDR3 coding DNA: TGCGCCAGCAGCCAAGGGGGGGCGTCCACTGAAGCTTTCTTT. Amino acids: CASSQGGASTEAFF.

The V and J genes are TRBV7-6 and TRBJ2-7; TRBD2 agrees at 11 bases. Losses at the gene ends were 1 base for V and 0 bases for J; bases not matched to a gene: 2. The germline V gene has CDR1 SGHVS and CDR2 FNYEAQ. The CDR3 extends over 16 amino acids. The chain's CDR3 is CASSLGTSGFSYEQYF. The CDR3 region has the DNA TGTGCCAGCAGCTTAGGGACTAGCGGGTTCTCCTACGAGCAGTACTTC.

The V call is TRBV27, the J call TRBJ2-4; the D gene could be TRBD1 or TRBD2 (5 bases each). The ends were cut back, 3 bases at V and 6 bases at J, with 9 bases in the middle. The germline V gene encodes CDR1 MNHEY and CDR2 SMNVEV (reference sequence). The CDR3 covers 13 residues. The CDR3: CASSFSGGNIQYF. Written as DNA, the CDR3 is TGTGCCAGCAGTTTTTCTGGGGGAAACATTCAGTACTTC.

J is TRBJ2-1 and V is TRBV10-2; 8 bases map to TRBD1. The CDR3 spans 12 residues. From germline, CDR1 is WSHSY and CDR2 SAAADI. Trimming removed 7 bases from V and 5 bases from J; junction bases left unmatched: 1. In DNA form, the CDR3 reads TGCGCCAGCATGGACAGGGACAATGAGCAGTTCTTC. Protein sequence: CASMDRDNEQFF.

There are a few counts of this clonotype. The J gene is TRBJ2-5, the V gene TRBV10-3; D is ambiguous. The CDR3 runs 14 residues. In germline, CDR1 is ENHRY, CDR2 SYGVKD. The V end was cut by 0 bases, the J end by 0 bases, with 5 bases between. CDR3 amino acids: CAISESRDQETQYF. CDR3 nucleotides: TGTGCCATCAGTGAGTCTCGGGACCAAGAGACCCAGTACTTC.

The sample holds a few counts of this clonotype. The CDR3 DNA follows: TGTGCCAGCACAGGGGGGCGAACTGAAGCTTTCTTT. Encoded protein: CASTGGRTEAFF. The chain has TRBV6-6 and TRBJ1-1, with 7 bases aligning to TRBD1. V lost 7 bases, J lost 5 bases, and 4 bases stayed unmatched. The CDR3 contains 12 residues. The germline gives CDR1 MNHNY, CDR2 SVGAGI (reference sequence).

In this sample, this clonotype turned up many times. This chain connects TRBV12-3 or TRBV12-4 to TRBJ2-2; D might be TRBD1 (6 bases). The CDR3 loop spans 12 amino acids. V was trimmed by 4 bases and J by 8 bases, leaving 8 bases between them. The CDR3, as DNA: TGTGCCAGCAGTTGGACAGTGGGGGAGCTGTTTTTT. It specifies CASSWTVGELFF.

Many counts were recorded for this clonotype. The chain combines TRBV20-1 with TRBJ2-3, with D possibly called TRBD1 or TRBD2 (6 bases each). The CDR3 runs 15 residues. The V gene lost 7 bases and the J gene lost 2 bases, with 19 bases spanning the gap. Germline V lookup: CDR1 DFQATT, CDR2 SNEGSKA (reference sequence). Here the CDR3 reads CSVAGWGADTDTQYF. In DNA form, the CDR3 reads TGCAGTGTCGCCGGCTGGGGGGCCGACACAGATACGCAGTATTTT.

There are many counts of this clonotype. The chain has TRBV4-3 and TRBJ2-2; D unclear. Per the germline V gene, CDR1 is LGHNA and CDR2 is YSLEER. This CDR3 spans 15 amino acids. Trimming took off 0 bases at V and 3 bases at J, with 8 bases between the two ends. The CDR3 is CASSQERQHTGELFF. The DNA of the CDR3 is TGCGCCAGCAGCCAAGAACGCCAGCACACCGGGGAGCTGTTTTTT.

In its sample, this clonotype was seen many times. V usage is TRBV5-1 and J usage is TRBJ1-2; D call uncertain. Germline CDR1 and CDR2: SGHRS and YFSETQ. V was clipped by 4 bases and J by 5 bases, with 18 bases between them. This CDR3 is built from 15 residues. The CDR3 region is CASSDTPSLGYGYTF. CDR3 in DNA: TGCGCCAGCAGCGACACCCCGAGTCTCGGGTATGGCTACACCTTC.

The rearrangement uses TRBV5-1 and TRBJ2-7; the D is unclear. The CDR3 totals 15 residues. V dropped 8 bases and J dropped 7 bases, with 25 bases sitting between them. Looked up from germline, CDR1 is SGHRS and CDR2 is YFSETQ. This CDR3 is CASTSYPTGPLEQYF. CDR3 DNA sequence: TGCGCCAGTACGTCTTACCCCACCGGGCCCCTGGAGCAGTACTTC.

This clonotype came up many times. The genes are TRBV7-3 and TRBJ2-1, with D unclear. V dropped 4 bases and J dropped 5 bases, with 18 bases sitting between them. The CDR3 is made up of 16 amino acids. In germline, CDR1 is SGHTA, CDR2 FQGTGA. The CDR3 protein is CASSSSTATYHNEQFF. CDR3 coding DNA: TGTGCCAGCAGCTCGTCAACAGCGACCTATCACAATGAGCAGTTCTTC.

In this sample, this clonotype turned up many times. This chain links TRBV4-2 with TRBJ2-1; 8 bases are shared with TRBD2. J gave up 2 bases and V 3 bases, and 6 bases lay outside the gene matches. In germline, CDR1 is LGHNA, CDR2 YNFKEQ. CDR3 length: 16 amino acids. The CDR3 nucleotides read TGTGCCAGCAGCCAGTCACGGGAGGGCCCCTACAATGAGCAGTTCTTC. It specifies CASSQSREGPYNEQFF.

This clonotype was detected a few times. CDR3 protein: CASSSGDLSSYEQYF. The CDR3 DNA is TGTGCCAGCAGTTCAGGGGACCTAAGCTCCTACGAGCAGTACTTC. The chain couples TRBV27 to TRBJ2-7; D is possibly TRBD1 (6 bases). The CDR3 has 15 amino acids. Trimming pared 4 bases from V and 0 bases from J, leaving 13 bases between. Germline CDR1 MNHEY, CDR2 SMNVEV (reference sequence).

The chain recombines TRBV11-2 with TRBJ2-7; D may match TRBD1 or TRBD2 (5 bases each). With 4 bases removed from V and 6 bases from J, the gap between germline ends came to 16 bases. Germline V gene data show CDR1 as SGHAT and CDR2 as FQNNGV. The CDR3 loop spans 14 amino acids. In nucleotides, the CDR3 is TGTGCCAGCAGCTCCTCCCAGGGAGAAGGCGAGCAGTACTTC. Its translation is CASSSSQGEGEQYF.